These T cell receptor beta chains were read from a single sample in a study of identical twins. TCRdb recomputed calls from the 5' RACE reads with MiXCR, one row per CDR3 protein. Altogether approximately 190,000 distinct CDR3 sequences are present, less than 20% being singletons, with the ten largest covering 35% to 45%. The same sample was also used in a study of T cells expressing NK-cell markers.

Sequenced: CD8+ T cells sorted from blood. These receptors were taken from a woman aged 18-30 years in good health. Both conserved end residues are part of each CDR3. The D gene is left open where the match is weak. For some rows the clone size is stated as once, few or many, or as a class when expanded; others skip it.

clone_size j_call v_call d_call cdr3_aa cdr3_nt
many TRBJ1-5 TRBV12-3/TRBV12-4 NA CASSGPPGFLAQHF TGTGCCAGCAGTGGACCGCCAGGGTTCCTTGCCCAGCATTTT
NA TRBJ2-2 TRBV7-9 NA CASSLFGQTNTGELFF TGTGCCAGCAGCTTATTCGGCCAGACGAACACCGGGGAGCTGTTTTTT
NA TRBJ1-2 TRBV11-1 NA CASSLGAGLHMDPNGYTF TGTGCCAGCAGCTTAGGGGCGGGACTCCACATGGACCCGAATGGCTACACCTTC
NA TRBJ2-1 TRBV6-4 TRBD2 CASSARPGGLNEQFF TGTGCCAGCAGTGCTCGGCCGGGGGGGCTCAATGAGCAGTTCTTC
NA TRBJ2-3 TRBV20-1 TRBD2 CSARPSSGGRGLDTQYF TGCAGTGCCCGGCCCTCTAGCGGGGGCAGGGGGTTGGATACGCAGTATTTT
NA TRBJ2-1 TRBV7-9 TRBD2 CASSDQAGPSYNEQFF TGTGCCAGCAGCGATCAAGCGGGACCTTCCTACAATGAGCAGTTCTTC
few TRBJ1-2 TRBV4-1 NA CASSQEGQQGGYTF TGCGCCAGCAGCCAAGAAGGCCAACAGGGTGGCTACACCTTC
few TRBJ2-1 TRBV10-3 NA CAISQASRKGYNEQFF TGTGCCATCAGTCAAGCTAGCAGGAAGGGTTACAATGAGCAGTTCTTC
NA TRBJ2-7 TRBV10-3 NA CAISREKSYEQYF TGTGCCATCAGTAGGGAAAAATCCTACGAGCAGTACTTC
NA TRBJ2-1 TRBV27 NA CASRPIGGLIGNEQFF TGTGCCAGCCGTCCAATTGGGGGCTTGATAGGCAATGAGCAGTTCTTC